This paragraph covers one TCR beta chain sequence. All of the isolated RNA was reverse transcribed, so expressed TCRB transcripts were sequenced. Assay used: immunoSEQ multiplex PCR; TCRdb lists only in-frame clones, some missing. The sample consists of under 900,000 clones, roughly 15% of them appearing once. The data belong to a study of beta chain features in type 1 diabetes. Across the study: Patients looked much like healthy donors when it came to age, gender and cell yields.

The CDR3 sequence is 16 residues long. Trimming at V came to 4 bases and at J to 0 bases, leaving 8 bases not matched to a gene. CDR1 is SGHNT and CDR2 is YYREEE in the germline V gene (reference sequence). The TCR comes from a woman between 18 and 30 years old in good health. The sample comprised naive CD4+ T cells from blood. The chain uses TRBV5-4 and TRBJ2-7, with TRBD2 identical over 9 bases. The DNA for the CDR3 is TGTGCCAGCAGCACACGACCGACTAGCGGCTCCTACGAGCAGTACTTC. Protein product: CASSTRPTSGSYEQYF.